This TCR beta chain was captured in a study of T-cell reconstitution after alpha-beta-depleted transplantation in children. The germline CDR1 and CDR2 sequences are SGHTA and FQGNSA. CDR3 length equals 14 residues. The V end was cut by 2 bases, the J end by 6 bases, with 13 bases between. Preparation of the TCRbeta library used unique molecular identifiers. TCRdb processed the PCR reads anew with MiXCR; each CDR3 protein has one entry. The sample carries 450,000 to 600,000 distinct CDR3 sequences, over 25% recorded once. The chain carries TRBV7-2 and TRBJ1-2; D might be TRBD1 (5 bases). Sequenced here: PBMCs from the stem cell graft donor, sampled from the stem cell graft. The receptor comes from a human donor who donated a stem cell graft to a child with aplastic anemia. The CDR3, as DNA: TGTGCCAGCAGCTTAATTGGGGGAGGGGATGGCTACACCTTC. It encodes CASSLIGGGDGYTF.